This T cell receptor (beta chain) comes out of a study of cytomegalovirus exposure and HLA in healthy donors. The CDR3 extends over 15 residues, inclusive of both ends. The PCR had 60 Vbeta and 13 Jbeta primers. Using immunoSEQ multiplex PCR, the repertoire was profiled, and TCRdb retains in-frame clones only, with some absent. Of 95,000 to 100,000 clones in the sample, roughly three quarters are singletons; the top ten hold around 7.2%. Turning to this clone: Its antigen is not identified. It is unclear where the CDR3 begins or ends on the DNA, so no DNA is shown, and the CDR3 is as TCRdb lists it.

Study conclusions and caveats: V- and J-gene trimming in TCR beta was tied to a missense DCLRE1C variant by an analysis performed later.

The chain is built from TRBV21-1 and TRBJ1-3. TRBV21-1 is labeled a pseudogene. What was sequenced was PBMCs. This sequence was found in a female donor in good health and CMV-seronegative. CDR3 sequence: CASPQVVAGGNTIYF.